Below are 32 T cell receptor beta chains sequenced from a single sample in a study of T cell repertoires in cytomegalovirus infection. In TCRdb, the reads were re-called with MiXCR into one record per CDR3 protein. Found here are 110,000 to 150,000 distinct CDR3 sequences, more than 30% of them singletons; the top ten hold 45% to 60%. No antigen has been identified for these receptors. This specimen consisted of CD8+ T cells from cultured PBMCs, obtained from culture after CMV antigen stimulation. These receptors were collected from a human donor in good health (CMV status not recorded). Some clones in this sample may be carry-over from other donors' samples.

This clonotype was counted a few times. The V call is TRBV7-8, the J call TRBJ1-6; D might be TRBD1 (5 bases). CDR1 and CDR2 from the germline V gene are SGHVS and FQNEAQ. Trimming cost V 1 base and J 9 bases, with 19 bases left between them. The CDR3 length is 17 residues. DNA for the CDR3: TGTGCCAGCAGCTTAGGCGGAGCGGGGGAGCTAGGTTCACCCCTCCACTTT. It translates to CASSLGGAGELGSPLHF.

This sequence joins TRBV28 and TRBJ1-5; a weak D match, TRBD1 (6 bases). With 6 bases removed from V and 5 bases from J, the gap between germline ends came to 14 bases. CDR3 length: 14 amino acids. From germline, CDR1 is MDHEN and CDR2 SYDVKM. The CDR3 DNA reads TGTGCCAGCAGCCCCAACAGGGAAGATCAGCCCCAGCATTTT. This gives the protein CASSPNREDQPQHF.

In its sample, this clonotype was seen a few times. V usage is TRBV4-2 and J usage is TRBJ1-5; D is possibly TRBD1 (6 bases). Germline V lookup: CDR1 LGHNA, CDR2 YNFKEQ. This CDR3 comprises 16 residues. The V end lost 4 bases, the J end lost 6 bases, and 19 bases lay between the germline ends. The CDR3 is CASSPGYVGAGQPQHF. The CDR3 bases are TGTGCCAGCAGCCCAGGGTATGTGGGGGCGGGTCAGCCCCAGCATTTT.

This clonotype showed up many times. The chain couples TRBV7-6 to TRBJ2-1; D is perhaps TRBD1 (5 bases). Trimming pared 3 bases from V and 0 bases from J, leaving 9 bases between. This CDR3 has 15 residues. Germline-derived CDR1 and CDR2 are SGHVS and FNYEAQ. CDR3 DNA sequence: TGTGCCAGCAGCTTTCAGGGAAGCTCCTACAATGAGCAGTTCTTC. This gives the protein CASSFQGSSYNEQFF. Supplemented by reference TRBV7-6 and TRBJ2-1, the full variable domain reads GAGVSQSPRYKVTKRGQDVALRCDPISGHVSLYWYRQALGQGPEFLTYFNYEAQQDKSGLPNDRFSAERPEGSISTLTIQRTEQRDSAMYRCASSFQGSSYNEQFFGPGTRLTVL.

There are many counts of this clonotype. V usage is TRBV7-2 and J usage is TRBJ2-1, with TRBD2 matching over 9 bases. The CDR3 spans 16 residues. The trim removed 5 bases at V and 7 bases at J, leaving 12 bases unmatched. Germline V gives CDR1 SGHTA, CDR2 FQGNSA. The CDR3 region is CASSAGSGGIRNEQFF. The DNA of the CDR3 is TGTGCCAGCAGCGCCGGTAGCGGGGGTATTAGGAATGAGCAGTTCTTC.

V gene TRBV18 combines with J gene TRBJ2-3; unclear D gene. Germline V gives CDR1 KGHSH, CDR2 LQKENI. Between the trimmed V and J ends, which lost 1 base and 3 bases, there was a span of 11 bases. The CDR3 is 15 residues long. The CDR3 sequence: CASSPREVWTDTQYF. As DNA, the CDR3 is TGTGCCAGCTCACCACGAGAGGTTTGGACAGATACGCAGTATTTT.

This clonotype was counted a few times. The chain links TRBV28 to TRBJ2-3; D remains ambiguous. The CDR3 has 20 amino acids. Germline V gene sequence: CDR1 MDHEN, CDR2 SYDVKM. Deletions cut 3 bases from V and 2 bases from J, with 27 bases between. The CDR3 DNA reads as TGTGCCAGCAGTTTTCGTTCTCGGACCACACCAACCGTCTCCACAGATACGCAGTATTTT. The encoded protein is CASSFRSRTTPTVSTDTQYF.

CDR3 nucleotide sequence: TGTGCCAGCATGGGTGATGCAACTAATGAAAAACTGTTTTTT. This codes for CASMGDATNEKLFF. The rearrangement uses TRBV12-3 or TRBV12-4 and TRBJ1-4; D remains unclear. The CDR3 length is 14 residues. V shed 7 bases and J shed 0 bases, with 9 bases lying between them.

The V gene is TRBV5-1, the J gene TRBJ1-1; D call uncertain. Trimming took 5 bases from V and 4 from J, leaving 12 bases between them. CDR1 and CDR2 from the germline V gene are SGHRS and YFSETQ. CDR3 length equals 13 residues. CDR3 coding DNA: TGCGCCAGCAGACACCCTAGTGGCACTGAAGCTTTCTTT. Encoded protein: CASRHPSGTEAFF.

The rearrangement uses TRBV27 and TRBJ1-2, with D hard to call. V dropped 3 bases and J dropped 5 bases, with 10 bases sitting between them. Looked up from germline, CDR1 is MNHEY and CDR2 is SMNVEV (reference sequence). The CDR3 spans 13 residues. The DNA of the CDR3 is TGTGCCAGCAGTTTGTCCCAGCTATATGGCTACACCTTC. Amino acids: CASSLSQLYGYTF.

This chain joins TRBV6-6 and TRBJ2-7, with D perhaps assigned TRBD1 or TRBD2 (5 bases each). V shed 4 bases and J shed 6 bases, with 7 bases lying between them. There are 11 residues in the CDR3. Germline values: CDR1 MNHNY, CDR2 SVGAGI (reference sequence). The DNA of the CDR3 is TGTGCCAGCAGTTCTGGGACCGAGCAGTACTTC. It encodes CASSSGTEQYF.

The gene calls are TRBV5-1 and TRBJ2-7, with 7 bases identical to TRBD1. After removal of 0 bases from V and 2 bases from J, the junction contained 8 bases not matched to a gene. This CDR3 spans 16 amino acids. CDR1 is SGHRS, CDR2 YFSETQ, per germline. CDR3 nucleotide sequence: TGCGCCAGCAGCTTGGAACCGGGACAGCTGACCTACGAGCAGTACTTC. Protein sequence: CASSLEPGQLTYEQYF.

This sequence joins TRBV7-6 and TRBJ2-7; D remains unclear. From germline, CDR1 is SGHVS and CDR2 FNYEAQ. V gave up 8 bases and J gave up 3 bases, with 8 bases separating them. This CDR3 is 11 amino acids long. The CDR3 DNA sequence: TGTGCCAGCGGCTCCGGCTACGAGCAGTACTTC. Its protein product is CASGSGYEQYF. The full variable domain, with the rest looked up from reference TRBV7-6 and TRBJ2-7, is GAGVSQSPRYKVTKRGQDVALRCDPISGHVSLYWYRQALGQGPEFLTYFNYEAQQDKSGLPNDRFSAERPEGSISTLTIQRTEQRDSAMYRCASGSGYEQYFGPGTRLTVT.

Remarks on this clonotype: Relative to the germline gene, one junction end is altered; a read error may explain this. V gene TRBV10-2 combines with J gene TRBJ1-1; 8 nucleotides align to TRBD1. The CDR3 is made up of 13 amino acids. Per germline, CDR1 WSHSY and CDR2 SAAADI. CDR3 in amino acids: CSSSPGQGPEAFF. The CDR3 DNA sequence: TGCTCCAGCAGTCCCGGACAGGGCCCTGAAGCTTTCTTT.

In its sample, this clonotype was seen many times. V gene TRBV19 combines with J gene TRBJ1-6; D possibly corresponds to TRBD1 (6 bases). The germline V and J ends were trimmed by 8 bases and 7 bases, with 9 bases remaining between them. This CDR3 contains 12 residues. In germline, CDR1 is LNHDA, CDR2 SQIVND (reference sequence). The CDR3 is CASHTGNSPLHF. As DNA, the CDR3 is TGTGCCAGTCATACAGGGAATTCACCCCTCCACTTT.

The gene calls are TRBV27 and TRBJ2-7; no clear D gene. CDR1 MNHEY and CDR2 SMNVEV come from the germline V gene (reference sequence). This CDR3 is built from 13 residues. V was clipped by 5 bases and J by 0 bases, with 8 bases between them. CDR3 in DNA: TGTGCCAGCAGTCCGGGTCACTCCTACGAGCAGTACTTC. It codes for CASSPGHSYEQYF.

The chain employs TRBV12-3 or TRBV12-4 and TRBJ1-2; possible D gene TRBD1, 6 bases. This CDR3 spans 12 amino acids. Trimming removed 11 bases at V and 8 bases at J, with 18 bases between. The CDR3 DNA sequence: TGTGCCGATCGTTGGGGGGCTGGAGGCTACACCTTC. Amino acids: CADRWGAGGYTF.

The V and J genes are TRBV12-3 or TRBV12-4 and TRBJ1-1; 8 nucleotides agree with TRBD1. V was pared by 1 base and J by 1 base, with 2 bases of the junction left unmatched. CDR3 length equals 15 residues. CDR3 sequence: CASSLEGQGNTEAFF. CDR3 nucleotide sequence: TGTGCCAGCAGTTTAGAAGGACAGGGGAACACTGAAGCTTTCTTT.

This chain joins TRBV7-6 and TRBJ2-2, with TRBD2 as a possible D gene (5 bases). Germline V lookup: CDR1 SGHVS, CDR2 FNYEAQ. The CDR3 is 13 residues long. Trimming shortened V by 2 bases and J by 11 bases, and 12 bases separated the two germline ends. This CDR3 reads CASSLSPGLELFF. CDR3 bases: TGTGCCAGCAGCTTAAGCCCCGGACTTGAGCTGTTTTTT.

The rearrangement uses TRBV12-3 or TRBV12-4 and TRBJ1-2; possible D gene TRBD1, 5 bases. The CDR3 consists of 18 residues. The ends were cut back, 3 bases at V and 6 bases at J, with 26 bases in the middle. In DNA, the CDR3 is TGTGCCAGCAGTTTGGAACAAGGGTACCAAGACAGTTTAAATGGCTACACCTTC. Its translation is CASSLEQGYQDSLNGYTF.

This clonotype showed up many times. V is TRBV27 and J is TRBJ1-5; D not certain. With 5 bases removed from V and 2 bases from J, the gap between germline ends came to 7 bases. The CDR3 covers 13 residues. Looked up from germline, CDR1 is MNHEY and CDR2 is SMNVEV (reference sequence). CDR3 loop: CASSQTGNQPQHF. The CDR3 DNA is TGTGCCAGCAGTCAGACCGGCAATCAGCCCCAGCATTTT.

This clonotype occurred once. This chain's CDR3 is CASSEFGGMNTEAFF. The CDR3 nucleotides are TGTGCCAGCAGTGAATTCGGGGGAATGAACACTGAAGCTTTCTTT. The chain employs TRBV6-1 and TRBJ1-1; maybe TRBD1 (5 bases). CDR1 MNHNS and CDR2 SASEGT come from the germline V gene. The CDR3 is made up of 15 amino acids. V was cut by 2 bases and J by 0 bases, with 10 bases left in between.

The gene calls are TRBV7-6 and TRBJ2-2; 7 bases align to TRBD1. Per germline, CDR1 SGHVS and CDR2 FNYEAQ. The V gene end was trimmed by 5 bases and the J gene end by 4 bases; junction bases not matched to a gene: 7. This CDR3 region has 15 residues. The CDR3 DNA sequence: TGTGCCAGCAGCAACGTGGCAGGGGGCACCGGGGAGCTGTTTTTT. Encoded protein: CASSNVAGGTGELFF.

This clonotype was found once. This chain connects TRBV10-3 to TRBJ2-5; 8 bases map to TRBD2. Trimming at V came to 1 base and at J to 2 bases, leaving 6 bases not matched to a gene. Germline loops: CDR1 ENHRY, CDR2 SYGVKD. The CDR3 is 16 amino acids. As DNA, the CDR3 is TGTGCCATCAGTGAGTTCGGCGGGGGGCATCAAGAGACCCAGTACTTC. This sequence encodes CAISEFGGGHQETQYF.

The chain has TRBV27 and TRBJ2-1; 7 positions agree with TRBD2. CDR3 length: 15 residues. With 4 bases clipped from V and 5 bases from J, the junction kept 8 bases outside the gene matches. In germline, CDR1 is MNHEY, CDR2 SMNVEV (reference sequence). The CDR3 loop is CASSWGGGLNNEQFF. Written as DNA, the CDR3 is TGTGCCAGCAGTTGGGGCGGGGGTCTGAACAATGAGCAGTTCTTC.

The V and J genes are TRBV4-1 and TRBJ2-3; 8 bases are a match to TRBD2. With 4 bases clipped from V and 4 bases from J, the junction kept 7 bases outside the gene matches. The CDR3 is 15 residues long. Per the germline V gene, CDR1 is MGHRA and CDR2 is YSYEKL. The CDR3 nucleotides are TGCGCCAGCAGCCCCCGGGAGGGACGCGCAGATACGCAGTATTTT. Translated: CASSPREGRADTQYF.

This clonotype was counted between two and nine times. This chain links TRBV12-3 or TRBV12-4 with TRBJ2-5; D is ambiguous. Between the trimmed V and J ends, which lost 6 bases and 5 bases, there was a span of 13 bases. The CDR3 sequence is 13 residues long. This CDR3 reads CASRGTLTETQYF. The CDR3, as DNA: TGTGCCAGCAGGGGAACCCTTACCGAGACCCAGTACTTC.

The V call is TRBV12-3 or TRBV12-4, the J call TRBJ2-2, with D possibly TRBD1 on 5 matching bases. V shed 3 bases and J shed 3 bases, with 8 bases lying between them. The CDR3 extends over 14 amino acids. The CDR3 is CASSLQGHTGELFF. The DNA of the CDR3 is TGTGCCAGCAGTTTGCAGGGTCACACCGGGGAGCTGTTTTTT.

This clonotype was seen a few times. The rearrangement joins TRBV7-6 to TRBJ2-2; tentative D call: TRBD1 (5 bases). The CDR3 totals 16 residues. The germline CDR1 and CDR2 sequences are SGHVS and FNYEAQ. The V end was cut by 7 bases, the J end by 3 bases, with 18 bases between. The CDR3 DNA is TGTGCCAGCACCCTGGGGCGAGGTTTCTACACCGGGGAGCTGTTTTTT. As protein: CASTLGRGFYTGELFF.

This clonotype came up many times. The chain combines TRBV7-9 with TRBJ1-4; D remains unclear. The CDR3 has 15 amino acids. CDR1 is SEHNR, CDR2 FQNEAQ, per germline (reference sequence). Trimming stripped 0 bases from V and 3 bases from J, with 8 bases between. The CDR3 region is CASSLAEEPNEKLFF. The DNA for the CDR3 is TGTGCCAGCAGCTTAGCGGAAGAACCTAATGAAAAACTGTTTTTT.

This clonotype was detected many times. The chain is built from TRBV7-9 and TRBJ2-6; no clear D. Per germline, CDR1 SEHNR and CDR2 FQNEAQ (reference sequence). The length of the CDR3 is 16 residues. V was clipped by 0 bases and J by 1 base, with 7 bases between them. The DNA for the CDR3 is TGTGCCAGCAGCTTAGCGGGGTTTTCTGGGGCCAACGTCCTGACTTTC. Translated: CASSLAGFSGANVLTF.

In this sample, this clonotype turned up once. The genes are TRBV12-3 or TRBV12-4 and TRBJ1-2; perhaps TRBD1 as D (5 bases). The CDR3 contains 12 residues. Trimming removed 6 bases from V and 8 bases from J, with 13 bases in between. The CDR3 region has the DNA TGTGCCAGCAGCTTGGACATGCGGGGCTACACCTTC. Translated: CASSLDMRGYTF.